The T cell receptor (delta chain) described here comes from a study of γδ T cells in repeated Plasmodium falciparum infection. Across the whole study: Timepoints: baseline, immediately before selected infections, and 21 days after every infection.

The J segment lost 9 bases and the V segment lost 4 bases, leaving 30 bases of the junction unmatched. CDR1 and CDR2 from the germline V gene are TVYSNPD and GDNSRS (reference sequence). CDR3 length equals 19 residues. Note on this clone: The protein held in TCRdb is that of a much larger clone and does not match this DNA's translation at residue 14, likely because of a read error; the protein shown is translated from the DNA.

Sequencing covered both gamma and delta TCR chains per sample. TCRdb made new clone calls on the multiplex PCR reads using CATT. Among around 52,000 delta-chain clones, around 1.8% were seen once, and the ten largest hold over 12%. Flow sorting of PBMC yielded separate Vgamma9/Vdelta2+ and Vdelta2-negative gammadelta T cell populations for bulk repertoire analysis. The material sequenced was gamma-delta T cells from blood. The origin of this receptor is a pool of human donors (malaria-infected and uninfected, not separated). V is TRDV3 and J is TRDJ1, with 9 bases aligning to TRDD3. CDR3 DNA sequence: TGTGCCTCCACTAATTCCCGCCCTTTCTACTGGGGGACCTATAAAGAACTCATCTTT. Its protein product is CASTNSRPFYWGTYKELIF.